The next 13 T cell receptor beta chains were all read from a single sample in a study of blood T cell repertoires in COVID-19. Only in-frame clones appear in the TCRdb table, and some are missing; sequencing was by immunoSEQ multiplex PCR. The sample shows more than 55,000 clones, over 70% of them seen only once. Sequencing was carried out using peripheral blood. The receptors were gathered from a woman between 70 and 85 years old with acute or convalescent COVID-19.

The rearrangement uses TRBV7-8 and TRBJ1-5; 7 bases match TRBD1. Germline CDR1 is SGHVS and CDR2 is FQNEAQ. V dropped 0 bases and J dropped 4; count of bases not matched to a gene: 9. CDR3 length equals 17 residues. The DNA of the CDR3 is TGTGCCAGCAGCTTAGCCACGGACAGGTCCCCGAATCAGCCCCAGCATTTT. Amino acids: CASSLATDRSPNQPQHF.

Comments on this clone: The sample holds other DNA sequences that translate to the same CDR3. J is TRBJ2-3 and V is TRBV11-3; weak D call: TRBD2 (5 bases). The CDR3 is 13 residues long. Germline-derived CDR1 and CDR2 are SGHNT and YENEEA. Trimming stripped 4 bases from V and 3 bases from J, with 8 bases between. This CDR3 reads CASSSRGTDTQYF. The CDR3, as DNA: TGTGCCAGCAGCTCCCGGGGAACAGATACGCAGTATTTT.

This clone was observed a single time. The chain has TRBV29-1 and TRBJ1-1; D ambiguous. The CDR3 spans 12 residues. Between the trimmed V and J ends, which lost 2 bases and 5 bases, there was a span of 9 bases. From germline, CDR1 is SQVTM and CDR2 ANQGSEA. CDR3 nucleotide sequence: TGCAGCGTTGAACCCGTCAGGACTGAAGCTTTCTTT. Its translation: CSVEPVRTEAFF.

The V call is TRBV6-5, the J call TRBJ1-2; TRBD1 is a possible D gene (5 bases). The germline V gene encodes CDR1 MNHEY and CDR2 SVGAGI. This CDR3 contains 14 residues. V was pared by 7 bases and J by 8 bases, with 20 bases between. CDR3 in amino acids: CASIPTGGTGGYTF. CDR3 coding DNA: TGTGCCAGCATCCCGACCGGGGGGACCGGCGGCTACACCTTC.

The chain recombines TRBV20-1 with TRBJ1-4; D uncertain. Germline V gives CDR1 DFQATT, CDR2 SNEGSKA (reference sequence). The CDR3 consists of 14 residues. Trimming removed 3 bases at V and 7 bases at J, with 15 bases between. CDR3 nucleotide sequence: TGCAGTGCTAGTAATGTAAGAGGACTTGAAAAACTGTTTTTT. Amino acid sequence: CSASNVRGLEKLFF.

The chain links TRBV15 to TRBJ1-2; 8 bases agree with TRBD1. The CDR3 consists of 15 residues. CDR1 LNHNV and CDR2 YYDKDF come from the germline V gene (reference sequence). V shed 5 bases, J shed 8 bases, and the junction held 13 bases outside the gene matches. The CDR3 spells CATSPWTGISQGYTF. In DNA, the CDR3 is TGTGCCACCAGCCCTTGGACAGGGATCTCTCAAGGCTACACCTTC.

This clone was recorded a few times. The chain couples TRBV7-9 to TRBJ1-1; 7 positions agree with TRBD1. With 3 bases clipped from V and 5 bases from J, the junction kept 9 bases outside the gene matches. The CDR3 sequence is 15 residues long. Per germline, CDR1 SEHNR and CDR2 FQNEAQ (reference sequence). The CDR3 nucleotides read TGTGCCAGCAGCTTGACAGGGTTTAGAGTTACTGAAGCTTTCTTT. It specifies CASSLTGFRVTEAFF.

The chain combines TRBV5-1 with TRBJ2-1, with 7 nucleotides matching TRBD2. Looked up from germline, CDR1 is SGHRS and CDR2 is YFSETQ. The CDR3 contains 12 residues. The ends lost 4 bases at V and 10 bases at J; junction bases unmatched: 5. CDR3 nucleotides: TGCGCCAGCAGCCAAGCGGGGTTCGAGCAGTTCTTC. Translated, it gives CASSQAGFEQFF.

V is TRBV19 and J is TRBJ1-2, with TRBD1 matching over 11 bases. The CDR3 loop spans 14 amino acids. The germline V gene encodes CDR1 LNHDA and CDR2 SQIVND (reference sequence). The V and J ends lost 4 bases and 7 bases, in that order; junction bases with no gene match: 5. The CDR3 DNA reads TGTGCCAGTAGTACGGGACAGGGGGTCTCTGGCTACACCTTC. This codes for CASSTGQGVSGYTF. Together with reference TRBV19 and TRBJ1-2, the CDR3 gives the full variable domain: DGGITQSPKYLFRKEGQNVTLSCEQNLNHDAMYWYRQDPGQGLRLIYYSQIVNDFQKGDIAEGYSVSREKKESFPLTVTSAQKNPTAFYLCASSTGQGVSGYTFGSGTRLTVV.

The CDR3 protein is CASSFDGHNSPLHF. The CDR3 DNA reads TGTGCCAGCAGCTTTGACGGACACAATTCACCCCTCCACTTT. The V gene is TRBV7-9, the J gene TRBJ1-6, with D maybe TRBD1 (5 bases). Per germline, CDR1 SEHNR and CDR2 FQNEAQ (reference sequence). V lost 3 bases to trimming and J lost 7 bases, with 10 bases between them. The CDR3 loop spans 14 amino acids.

This clone was counted once. The CDR3 nucleotides are TGTGCCAGCACCACCGGGGGGGGCGCTTTGTACTACGAGCAGTACGTC. As protein: CASTTGGGALYYEQYV. The J gene is TRBJ2-7, the V gene TRBV2; 8 bases map to TRBD2. The CDR3 runs 16 residues. The ends lost 7 bases at V and 3 bases at J; junction bases unmatched: 14. Germline V CDR1 and CDR2: SNHLY, FYNNEI.

The chain employs TRBV10-3 and TRBJ2-7, with D perhaps TRBD1 (5 bases). Trimming removed 4 bases from V and 0 bases from J, with 7 bases in between. The V gene's germline CDR1 is ENHRY and CDR2 SYGVKD. This CDR3 comprises 13 residues. The CDR3 DNA sequence: TGTGCCATCAGTGCCCAGGGCTCCTACGAGCAGTACTTC. It is translated as CAISAQGSYEQYF.

The gene calls are TRBV9 and TRBJ2-5, with D perhaps TRBD1 (5 bases). The germline V gene has CDR1 SGDLS and CDR2 YYNGEE. The CDR3 runs to 13 residues. The V gene lost 3 bases and the J gene lost 9 bases, with 15 bases spanning the gap. CDR3 bases: TGTGCCAGCAGCGGCCCCGATCAGGGCCCCCAGTACTTC. The encoded protein is CASSGPDQGPQYF.